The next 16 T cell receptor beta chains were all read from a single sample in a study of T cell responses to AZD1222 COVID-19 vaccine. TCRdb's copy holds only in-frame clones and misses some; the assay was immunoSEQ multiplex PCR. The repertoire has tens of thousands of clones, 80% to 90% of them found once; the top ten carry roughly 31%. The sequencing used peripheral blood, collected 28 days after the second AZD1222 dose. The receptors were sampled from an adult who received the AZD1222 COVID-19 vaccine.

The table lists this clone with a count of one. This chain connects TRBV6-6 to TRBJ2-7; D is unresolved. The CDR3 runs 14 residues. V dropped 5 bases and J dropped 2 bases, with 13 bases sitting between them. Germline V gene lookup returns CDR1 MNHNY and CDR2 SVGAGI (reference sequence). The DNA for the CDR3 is TGTGCCAGCAGTCCCCTTGGGCATACCTACGAGCAGTACTTC. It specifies CASSPLGHTYEQYF.

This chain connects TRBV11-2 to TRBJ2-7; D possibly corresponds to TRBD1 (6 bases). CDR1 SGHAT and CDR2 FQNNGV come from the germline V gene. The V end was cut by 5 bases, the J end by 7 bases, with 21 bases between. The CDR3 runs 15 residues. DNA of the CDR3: TGTGCCAGCAGCCTCACCGGGACAATTAGAAGTGAGCAGTACTTC. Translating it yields CASSLTGTIRSEQYF. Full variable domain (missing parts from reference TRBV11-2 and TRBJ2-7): EAGVAQSPRYKIIEKRQSVAFWCNPISGHATLYWYQQILGQGPKLLIQFQNNGVVDDSQLPKDRFSAERLKGVDSTLKIQPAKLEDSAVYLCASSLTGTIRSEQYFGPGTRLTVT.

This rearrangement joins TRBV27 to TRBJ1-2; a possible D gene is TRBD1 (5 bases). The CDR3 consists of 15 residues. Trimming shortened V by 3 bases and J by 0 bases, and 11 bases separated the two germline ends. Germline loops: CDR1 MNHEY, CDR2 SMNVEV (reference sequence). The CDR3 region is CASSFGADSNYGYTF. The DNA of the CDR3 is TGTGCCAGCAGTTTTGGGGCCGACTCTAACTATGGCTACACCTTC.

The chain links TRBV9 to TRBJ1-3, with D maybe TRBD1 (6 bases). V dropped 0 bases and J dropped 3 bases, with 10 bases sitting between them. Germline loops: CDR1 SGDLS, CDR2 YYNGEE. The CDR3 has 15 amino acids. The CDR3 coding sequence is TGTGCCAGCAGCGTAGACAGGGCTTTTGGAAACACCATATATTTT. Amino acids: CASSVDRAFGNTIYF.

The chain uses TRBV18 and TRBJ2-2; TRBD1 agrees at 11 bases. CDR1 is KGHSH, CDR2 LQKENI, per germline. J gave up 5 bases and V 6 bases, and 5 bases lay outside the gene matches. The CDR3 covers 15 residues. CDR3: CASSSGTGGTGELFF. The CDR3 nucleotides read TGTGCCAGCTCGTCCGGGACAGGGGGAACCGGGGAGCTGTTTTTT.

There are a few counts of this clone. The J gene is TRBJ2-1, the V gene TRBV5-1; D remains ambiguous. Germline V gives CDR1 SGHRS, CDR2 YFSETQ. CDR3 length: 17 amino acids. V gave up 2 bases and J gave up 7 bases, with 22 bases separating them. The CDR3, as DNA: TGCGCCAGCAGCTTCGCCCTCGGGTCTAGTGGGGTAAATGAGCAGTTCTTC. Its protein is CASSFALGSSGVNEQFF.

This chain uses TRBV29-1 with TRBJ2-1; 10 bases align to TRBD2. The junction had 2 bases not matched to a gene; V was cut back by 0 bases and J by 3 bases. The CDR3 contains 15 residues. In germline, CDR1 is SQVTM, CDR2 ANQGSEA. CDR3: CSVEELAGDYNEQFF. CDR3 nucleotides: TGCAGCGTTGAAGAGCTAGCGGGAGACTACAATGAGCAGTTCTTC.

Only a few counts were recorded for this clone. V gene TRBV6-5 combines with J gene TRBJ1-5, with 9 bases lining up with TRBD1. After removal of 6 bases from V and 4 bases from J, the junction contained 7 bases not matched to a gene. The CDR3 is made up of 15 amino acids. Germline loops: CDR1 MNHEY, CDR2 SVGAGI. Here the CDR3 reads CASRVDRGGNQPQHF. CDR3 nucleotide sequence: TGTGCCAGCAGGGTGGACAGGGGAGGGAATCAGCCCCAGCATTTT.

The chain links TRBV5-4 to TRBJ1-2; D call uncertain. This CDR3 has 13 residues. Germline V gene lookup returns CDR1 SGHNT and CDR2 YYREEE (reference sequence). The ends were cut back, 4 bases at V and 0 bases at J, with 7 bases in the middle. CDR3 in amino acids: CASSQTANYGYTF. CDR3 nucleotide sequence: TGTGCCAGCAGCCAAACCGCTAACTATGGCTACACCTTC.

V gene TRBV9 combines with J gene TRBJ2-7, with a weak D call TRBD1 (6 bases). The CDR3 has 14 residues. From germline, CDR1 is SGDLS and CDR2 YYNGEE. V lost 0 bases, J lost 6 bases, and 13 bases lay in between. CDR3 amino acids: CASSVEGGAVEQYF. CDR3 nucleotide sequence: TGTGCCAGCAGCGTAGAAGGGGGAGCCGTCGAGCAGTACTTC.

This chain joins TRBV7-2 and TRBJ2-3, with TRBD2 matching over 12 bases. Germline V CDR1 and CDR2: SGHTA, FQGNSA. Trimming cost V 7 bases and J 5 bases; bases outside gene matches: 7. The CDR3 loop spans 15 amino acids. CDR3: CASIFLAGGGDTQYF. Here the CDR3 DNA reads TGTGCCAGCATCTTCCTAGCGGGAGGGGGAGATACGCAGTATTTT.

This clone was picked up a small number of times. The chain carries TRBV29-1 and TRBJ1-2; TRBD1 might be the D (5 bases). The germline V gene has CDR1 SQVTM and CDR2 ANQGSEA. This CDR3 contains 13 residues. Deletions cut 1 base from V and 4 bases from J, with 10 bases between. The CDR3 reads CSVEVRESYGYTF. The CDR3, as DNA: TGCAGCGTTGAAGTCAGGGAATCCTATGGCTACACCTTC.

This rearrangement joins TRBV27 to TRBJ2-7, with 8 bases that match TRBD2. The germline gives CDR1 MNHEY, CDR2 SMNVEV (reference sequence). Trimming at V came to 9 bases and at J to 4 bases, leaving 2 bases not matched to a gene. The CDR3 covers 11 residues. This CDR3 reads CASKREYEQYF. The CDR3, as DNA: TGTGCCAGTAAGCGGGAGTACGAGCAGTACTTC.

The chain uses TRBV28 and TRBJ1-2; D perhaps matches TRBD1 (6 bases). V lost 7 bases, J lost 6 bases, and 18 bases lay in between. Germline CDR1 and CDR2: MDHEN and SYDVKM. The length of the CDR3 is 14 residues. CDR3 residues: CASISGGLVHGYTF. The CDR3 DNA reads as TGTGCCAGCATTTCGGGGGGCTTGGTTCATGGCTACACCTTC.

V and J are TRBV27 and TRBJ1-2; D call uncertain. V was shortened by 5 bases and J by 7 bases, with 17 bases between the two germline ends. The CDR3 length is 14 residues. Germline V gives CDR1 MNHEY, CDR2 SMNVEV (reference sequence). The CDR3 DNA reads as TGTGCCAGCAGTCCACGGCGGGGATTGGGTGGCTACACCTTC. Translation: CASSPRRGLGGYTF.

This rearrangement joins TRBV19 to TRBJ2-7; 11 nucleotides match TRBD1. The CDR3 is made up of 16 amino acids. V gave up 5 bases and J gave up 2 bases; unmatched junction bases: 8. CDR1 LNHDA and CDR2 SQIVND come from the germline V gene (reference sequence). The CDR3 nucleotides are TGTGCCAGTAGTCCACCCACGGGACAGGGGGCCTACGAGCAGTACTTC. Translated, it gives CASSPPTGQGAYEQYF.